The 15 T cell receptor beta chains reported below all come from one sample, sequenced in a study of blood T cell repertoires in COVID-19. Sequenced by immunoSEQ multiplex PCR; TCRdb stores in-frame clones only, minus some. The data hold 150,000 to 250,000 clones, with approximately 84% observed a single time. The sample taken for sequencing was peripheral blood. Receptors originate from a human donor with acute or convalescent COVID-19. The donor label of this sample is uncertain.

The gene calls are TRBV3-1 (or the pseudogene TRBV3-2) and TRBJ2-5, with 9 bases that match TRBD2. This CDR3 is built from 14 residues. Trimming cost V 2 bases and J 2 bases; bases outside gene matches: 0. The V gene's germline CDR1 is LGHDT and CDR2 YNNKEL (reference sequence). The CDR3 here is CASSQLAGQETQYF. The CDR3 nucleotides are TGTGCCAGCAGCCAACTAGCGGGGCAAGAGACCCAGTACTTC.

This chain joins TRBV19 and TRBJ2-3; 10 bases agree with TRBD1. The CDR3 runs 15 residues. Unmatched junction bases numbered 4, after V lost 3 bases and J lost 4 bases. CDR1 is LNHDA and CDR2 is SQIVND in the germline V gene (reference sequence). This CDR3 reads CASSIGTGAADTQYF. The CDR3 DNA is TGTGCCAGTAGTATCGGGACAGGGGCGGCAGATACGCAGTATTTT.

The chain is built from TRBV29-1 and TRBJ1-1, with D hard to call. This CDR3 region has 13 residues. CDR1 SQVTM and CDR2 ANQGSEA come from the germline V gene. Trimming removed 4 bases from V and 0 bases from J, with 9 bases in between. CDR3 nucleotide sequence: TGCAGCGTTGTCCCAGGCATGAACACTGAAGCTTTCTTT. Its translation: CSVVPGMNTEAFF.

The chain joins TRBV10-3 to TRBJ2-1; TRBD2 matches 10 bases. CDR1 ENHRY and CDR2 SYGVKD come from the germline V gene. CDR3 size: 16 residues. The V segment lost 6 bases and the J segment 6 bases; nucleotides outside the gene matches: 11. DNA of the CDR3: TGTGCCATCAGGGCTAGCGGGAGAGGTGGGGGCAATGAGCAGTTCTTC. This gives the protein CAIRASGRGGGNEQFF.

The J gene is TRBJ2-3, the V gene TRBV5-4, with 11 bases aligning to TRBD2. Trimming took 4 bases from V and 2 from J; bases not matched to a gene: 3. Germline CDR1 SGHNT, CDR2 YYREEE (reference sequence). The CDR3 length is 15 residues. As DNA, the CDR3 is TGTGCCAGCAGCAAGGGACTAGCGGACACAGATACGCAGTATTTT. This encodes CASSKGLADTDTQYF. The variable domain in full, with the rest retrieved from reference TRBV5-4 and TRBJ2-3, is ETGVTQSPTHLIKTRGQQVTLRCSSQSGHNTVSWYQQALGQGPQFIFQYYREEENGRGNFPPRFSGLQFPNYSSELNVNALELDDSALYLCASSKGLADTDTQYFGPGTRLTVL.

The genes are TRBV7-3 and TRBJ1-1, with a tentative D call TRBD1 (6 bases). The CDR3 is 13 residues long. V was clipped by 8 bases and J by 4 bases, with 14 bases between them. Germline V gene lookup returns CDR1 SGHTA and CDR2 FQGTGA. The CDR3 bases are TGTGCCAGCGGTTCAGGGGATGGCACTGAAGCTTTCTTT. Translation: CASGSGDGTEAFF. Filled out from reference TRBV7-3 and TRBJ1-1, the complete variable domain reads GAGVSQTPSNKVTEKGKYVELRCDPISGHTALYWYRQSLGQGPEFLIYFQGTGAADDSGLPNDRFFAVRPEGSVSTLKIQRTERGDSAVYLCASGSGDGTEAFFGQGTRLTVV.

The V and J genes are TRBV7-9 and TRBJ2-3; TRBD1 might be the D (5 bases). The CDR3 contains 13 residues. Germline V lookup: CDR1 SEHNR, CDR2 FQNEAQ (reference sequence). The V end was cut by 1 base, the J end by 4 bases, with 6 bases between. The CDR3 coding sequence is TGTGCCAGCAGCTTAGGACAGCCAGATACGCAGTATTTT. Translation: CASSLGQPDTQYF.

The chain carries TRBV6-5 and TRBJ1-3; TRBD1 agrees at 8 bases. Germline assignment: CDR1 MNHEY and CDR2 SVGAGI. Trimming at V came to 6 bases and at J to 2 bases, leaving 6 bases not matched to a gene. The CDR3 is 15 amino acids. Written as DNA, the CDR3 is TGTGCCAGCAGACTTGACAGGGGCCCTGGAAACACCATATATTTT. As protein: CASRLDRGPGNTIYF.

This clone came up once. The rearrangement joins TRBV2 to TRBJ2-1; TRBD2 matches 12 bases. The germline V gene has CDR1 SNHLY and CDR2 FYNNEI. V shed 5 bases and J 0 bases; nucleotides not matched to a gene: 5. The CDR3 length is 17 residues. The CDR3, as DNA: TGTGCCAGCAGTTTTACTAGCGGGGGGAGCTCCTACAATGAGCAGTTCTTC. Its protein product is CASSFTSGGSSYNEQFF. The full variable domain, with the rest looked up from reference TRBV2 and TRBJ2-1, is EPEVTQTPSHQVTQMGQEVILRCVPISNHLYFYWYRQILGQKVEFLVSFYNNEISEKSEIFDDQFSVERPDGSNFTLKIRSTKLEDSAMYFCASSFTSGGSSYNEQFFGPGTRLTVL.

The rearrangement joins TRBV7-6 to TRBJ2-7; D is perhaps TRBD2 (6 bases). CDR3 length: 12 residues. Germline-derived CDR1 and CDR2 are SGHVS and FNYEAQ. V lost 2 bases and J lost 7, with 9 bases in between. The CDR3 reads CASSLTGDEQYF. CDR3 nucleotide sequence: TGTGCCAGCAGCTTAACGGGGGATGAGCAGTACTTC.

In DNA, the CDR3 is TGTGCCAGCAGTTTGGGAGGGGGGACCACTGAAGCTTTCTTT. The encoded protein is CASSLGGGTTEAFF. V is TRBV28 and J is TRBJ1-1, with D possibly being TRBD1 (6 bases). The germline V gene has CDR1 MDHEN and CDR2 SYDVKM. The length of the CDR3 is 14 residues. V dropped 3 bases and J dropped 4 bases, with 12 bases sitting between them.

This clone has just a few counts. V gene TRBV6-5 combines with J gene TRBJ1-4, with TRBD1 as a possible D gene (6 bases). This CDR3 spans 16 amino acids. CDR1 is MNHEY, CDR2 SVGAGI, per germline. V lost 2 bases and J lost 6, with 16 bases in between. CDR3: CASSYVEGGVDEKLFF. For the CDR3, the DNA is TGTGCCAGCAGTTACGTAGAGGGGGGGGTCGATGAAAAACTGTTTTTT.

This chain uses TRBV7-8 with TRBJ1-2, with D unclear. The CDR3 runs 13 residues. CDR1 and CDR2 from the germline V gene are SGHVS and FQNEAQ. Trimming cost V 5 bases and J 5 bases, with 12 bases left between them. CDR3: CASSRGDLYGYTF. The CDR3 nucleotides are TGTGCCAGCAGCCGTGGAGATCTATATGGCTACACCTTC. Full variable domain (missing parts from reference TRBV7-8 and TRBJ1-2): GAGVSQSPRYKVAKRGQDVALRCDPISGHVSLFWYQQALGQGPEFLTYFQNEAQLDKSGLPSDRFFAERPEGSVSTLKIQRTQQEDSAVYLCASSRGDLYGYTFGSGTRLTVV.

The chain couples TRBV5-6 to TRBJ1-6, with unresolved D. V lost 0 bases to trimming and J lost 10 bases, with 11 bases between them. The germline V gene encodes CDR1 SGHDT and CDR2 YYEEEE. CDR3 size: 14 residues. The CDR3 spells CASSLDRDRSPLHF. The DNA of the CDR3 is TGTGCCAGCAGCTTGGACAGAGATCGCTCACCCCTCCACTTT.

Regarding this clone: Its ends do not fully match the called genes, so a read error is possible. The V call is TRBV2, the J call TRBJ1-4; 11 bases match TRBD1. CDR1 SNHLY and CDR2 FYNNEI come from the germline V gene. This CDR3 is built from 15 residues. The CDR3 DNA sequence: TGTGCCAGCAGGGAAGACGCCGGGACAGGGGGTAAACTGTTTTTT. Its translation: CASREDAGTGGKLFF.